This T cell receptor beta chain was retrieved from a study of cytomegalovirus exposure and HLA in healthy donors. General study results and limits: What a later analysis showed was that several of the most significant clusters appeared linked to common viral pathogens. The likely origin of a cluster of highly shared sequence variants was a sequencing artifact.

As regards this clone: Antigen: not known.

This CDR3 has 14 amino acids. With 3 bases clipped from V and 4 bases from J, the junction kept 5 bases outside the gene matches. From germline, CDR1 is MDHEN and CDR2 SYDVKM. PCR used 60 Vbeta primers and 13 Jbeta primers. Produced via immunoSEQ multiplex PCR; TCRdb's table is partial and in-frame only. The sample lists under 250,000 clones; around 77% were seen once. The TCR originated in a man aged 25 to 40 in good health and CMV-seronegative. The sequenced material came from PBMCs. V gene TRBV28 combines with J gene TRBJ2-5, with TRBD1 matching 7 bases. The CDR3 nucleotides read TGTGCCAGCAGTTTGACAGGGTGGGGAGAGACCCAGTACTTC. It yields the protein CASSLTGWGETQYF.